A single sample gave rise to the 4 T cell receptor beta chains below, sequenced in a study of CD8+CD57+ T cells in acquired aplastic anemia. Both TCR beta VDJ combination and CDR3 sequence profiling were carried out. Genomic DNA was the template for this profiling. From the reads, TCRdb called clonotypes with MiXCR, one entry per CDR3 protein. The data show around 290,000 distinct CDR3 sequences, approximately 60% seen once. Only patients with CD8+CD57+ cell expansion on flow cytometry were chosen for sequencing. Sequencing used sorted CD4+, CD8+, or CD8+CD57+ T cells (not recorded which) from PBMCs. The receptors derive from a human donor with aplastic anemia.

A word on this clonotype: One junction end disagrees with the germline gene, perhaps due to a read error. The CDR3 spells CSAPSGQGNTEAFF. CDR3 DNA: TGCAGTGCACCGTCCGGACAGGGGAACACTGAGGCTTTCTTT. The chain combines TRBV20-1 with TRBJ1-1; 9 bases are a match to TRBD1. The CDR3 sequence is 14 residues long. Per germline, CDR1 DFQATT and CDR2 SNEGSKA (reference sequence).

A word on this clonotype: One junction end does not reproduce the germline sequence, and a read error may be involved. This chain connects TRBV12-3 or TRBV12-4 to TRBJ2-7; TRBD2 matches at 11 bases. This CDR3 has 15 amino acids. The CDR3 here is CAGSLAGGGYNEQYF. The CDR3 bases are TGTGCCGGCAGTTTAGCGGGAGGGGGCTACAATGAGCAGTACTTC.

This clonotype was seen at least ten times. The genes are TRBV6-1 and TRBJ1-6, with TRBD1 as a possible D gene (6 bases). The CDR3 runs to 13 residues. Per germline, CDR1 MNHNS and CDR2 SASEGT. V lost 7 bases and J 6 bases, leaving 10 bases between the germline ends. CDR3 in amino acids: CASKAGANSPLHF. The CDR3, as DNA: TGTGCCAGCAAGGCAGGGGCTAATTCACCCCTCCACTTT.

The rearrangement joins TRBV24-1 to TRBJ1-4; 10 positions agree with TRBD1. The trim removed 0 bases at V and 6 bases at J, leaving 6 bases unmatched. Germline V lookup: CDR1 KGHDR, CDR2 SFDVKD. This CDR3 is built from 17 residues. CDR3 sequence: CATSDLQTGGVDEKLFF. In DNA, the CDR3 is TGTGCCACCAGTGATTTGCAGACAGGGGGCGTAGATGAAAAACTGTTTTTT.